Listed here are 22 T cell receptor beta chains from one sample, sequenced in a study of blood T cell repertoires in COVID-19. Some clones are missing from TCRdb's copy, which holds only in-frame ones; the method was immunoSEQ multiplex PCR. Among roughly 350,000 clones, less than 85% were seen once, and the ten largest hold 3.6%. The sequenced material came from peripheral blood. These receptors were obtained from a woman between 18 and 30 years old with acute or convalescent COVID-19.

The gene calls are TRBV14 and TRBJ1-4; D is unresolved. Germline values: CDR1 SGHDN, CDR2 FVKESK. The CDR3 totals 12 residues. V gave up 4 bases and J gave up 7 bases, with 7 bases separating them. Here the CDR3 DNA reads TGTGCCAGCAGCCTCCGCGGTGAAAAACTGTTTTTT. Its translation is CASSLRGEKLFF.

V gene TRBV19 combines with J gene TRBJ2-1; no definite D call. V was cut by 1 base and J by 1 base, with 5 bases left in between. This CDR3 comprises 14 residues. Germline CDR1 LNHDA, CDR2 SQIVND (reference sequence). DNA of the CDR3: TGTGCCAGTAGTATAGCGGGTTCCTACAATGAGCAGTTCTTC. Its translation is CASSIAGSYNEQFF.

This clone was picked up one time. The chain uses TRBV5-4 and TRBJ1-4; perhaps TRBD1 as D (6 bases). Trimming removed 4 bases from V and 0 bases from J, with 13 bases in between. Per the germline V gene, CDR1 is SGHNT and CDR2 is YYREEE (reference sequence). This CDR3 is built from 16 residues. CDR3 nucleotide sequence: TGTGCCAGCAGCCTGGACAGACCCGCAACTAATGAAAAACTGTTTTTT. Translation gives CASSLDRPATNEKLFF.

The gene calls are TRBV6-6 and TRBJ1-6, with 8 bases aligning to TRBD1. The CDR3 spans 14 residues. Germline V gene sequence: CDR1 MNHNY, CDR2 SVGAGI (reference sequence). V trimming: 2 bases; J trimming: 10 bases; junction bases outside the gene matches: 4. The CDR3 DNA sequence: TGTGCCAGCAGTTACGGGACAGGAGCATCACCCCTCCACTTT. Translating it yields CASSYGTGASPLHF.

The gene calls are TRBV19 and TRBJ2-6; 11 nucleotides agree with TRBD1. Germline loops: CDR1 LNHDA, CDR2 SQIVND (reference sequence). J lost 2 bases, V lost 3 bases, and 6 bases had no gene match. This CDR3 comprises 18 residues. The CDR3 sequence: CASSMRGQGVTGANVLTF. The DNA for the CDR3 is TGTGCCAGTAGTATGAGGGGACAGGGGGTCACTGGGGCCAACGTCCTGACTTTC.

A single count supports this clone. This chain joins TRBV5-1 and TRBJ2-2; the match to TRBD2 covers 9 bases. The trim removed 1 base at V and 0 bases at J, leaving 7 bases unmatched. Per the germline V gene, CDR1 is SGHRS and CDR2 is YFSETQ. The CDR3 consists of 18 residues. This chain's CDR3 is CASSLLAGGPSNTGELFF. CDR3 bases: TGCGCCAGCAGCTTGCTTGCGGGAGGGCCCTCGAACACCGGGGAGCTGTTTTTT. The full variable domain, with the rest looked up from reference TRBV5-1 and TRBJ2-2, is KAGVTQTPRYLIKTRGQQVTLSCSPISGHRSVSWYQQTPGQGLQFLFEYFSETQRNKGNFPGRFSGRQFSNSRSEMNVSTLELGDSALYLCASSLLAGGPSNTGELFFGEGSRLTVL.

This clone has a single count. The chain uses TRBV9 and TRBJ1-6; D is unresolved. V was pared by 4 bases and J by 7 bases, with 9 bases between. The length of the CDR3 is 13 residues. CDR1 is SGDLS, CDR2 YYNGEE, per germline. CDR3: CASSPGWNSPLHF. The CDR3 nucleotides read TGTGCCAGCAGCCCGGGGTGGAATTCACCCCTCCACTTT.

The rearrangement joins TRBV28 to TRBJ1-6; D gene uncertain. The germline V and J ends were trimmed by 10 bases and 9 bases, with 19 bases remaining between them. Per germline, CDR1 MDHEN and CDR2 SYDVKM. This CDR3 is built from 14 residues. The CDR3 loop reads CAIASALGGSPLHF. CDR3 DNA sequence: TGTGCCATTGCTTCGGCCCTAGGAGGTTCACCCCTCCACTTT.

V is TRBV7-2 and J is TRBJ2-5, with 7 nucleotides matching TRBD2. Trimming removed 2 bases from V and 4 bases from J; junction bases left unmatched: 4. This CDR3 comprises 14 residues. Germline values: CDR1 SGHTA, CDR2 FQGNSA. The CDR3 sequence: CASSLTLAGETQYF. The CDR3 DNA sequence: TGTGCCAGCAGCTTAACCTTAGCGGGAGAGACCCAGTACTTC.

A word on this clone: At the DNA level, this CDR3 is encoded by other sequences in the same sample as well. The genes are TRBV7-3 and TRBJ2-1; TRBD1 agrees at 12 bases. Germline V gene lookup returns CDR1 SGHTA and CDR2 FQGTGA. The junction had 3 bases not matched to a gene; V was cut back by 2 bases and J by 7 bases. The CDR3 length is 15 residues. The CDR3 nucleotides read TGTGCCAGCAGCTTATTGGGACAGGGGGCAAATGAGCAGTTCTTC. Protein: CASSLLGQGANEQFF.

The table lists this clone with a count of one. The gene calls are TRBV18 and TRBJ2-2; 8 bases are shared with TRBD1. V was clipped by 6 bases and J by 9 bases; unmatched bases: 12. Germline CDR1 reads KGHSH; CDR2 reads LQKENI. The CDR3 is 15 amino acids. The CDR3 coding sequence is TGTGCCAGCTCGTGGACAGGGAACAGGGGCCGGGAGCTGTTTTTT. This sequence encodes CASSWTGNRGRELFF.

The chain uses TRBV7-3 and TRBJ2-1; D is perhaps TRBD2 (5 bases). The CDR3 contains 13 residues. V was trimmed by 5 bases and J by 9 bases, leaving 14 bases between them. Germline V lookup: CDR1 SGHTA, CDR2 FQGTGA. CDR3 in amino acids: CASSRRLWVEQFF. The CDR3 nucleotides are TGTGCCAGCAGCCGGAGGTTGTGGGTTGAGCAGTTCTTC. The full variable domain, its missing parts supplied by reference TRBV7-3 and TRBJ2-1, is GAGVSQTPSNKVTEKGKYVELRCDPISGHTALYWYRQSLGQGPEFLIYFQGTGAADDSGLPNDRFFAVRPEGSVSTLKIQRTERGDSAVYLCASSRRLWVEQFFGPGTRLTVL.

The CDR3 region has the DNA TGCGCCAGCAGCCAAGAGCAGTTGGGCAGCTATGGCTACACCTTC. It specifies CASSQEQLGSYGYTF. The chain uses TRBV4-1 and TRBJ1-2; the D is unclear. Germline CDR1 MGHRA, CDR2 YSYEKL. V was trimmed by 0 bases and J by 4 bases, leaving 12 bases between them. The CDR3 is 15 amino acids.

In this sample, this clone turned up once. The chain links TRBV24-1 to TRBJ2-1; D is uncertain. Germline V lookup: CDR1 KGHDR, CDR2 SFDVKD. The V end was cut by 2 bases, the J end by 4 bases, with 14 bases between. This CDR3 is 16 amino acids long. The CDR3 spells CATSDSVGDGYNEQFF. The CDR3 bases are TGTGCCACCAGTGATTCGGTAGGAGATGGGTACAATGAGCAGTTCTTC.

This clone has only one observation. The chain has TRBV6-2 or TRBV6-3 and TRBJ2-5; D may be TRBD2 (6 bases). This CDR3 has 15 residues. CDR1 is MNHEY and CDR2 is SVGEGT in the germline V gene. V lost 4 bases and J 5 bases, leaving 17 bases between the germline ends. The CDR3 nucleotides read TGTGCCAGCAGTTCCCCGAGGGACTCGTGGGAGACCCAGTACTTC. Its translation: CASSSPRDSWETQYF.

The gene calls are TRBV28 and TRBJ2-2; D possibly corresponds to TRBD1 (6 bases). Germline V gives CDR1 MDHEN, CDR2 SYDVKM. Trimming left V 6 bases short and J 7 bases short, with 18 bases between. The CDR3 runs to 15 residues. CDR3 residues: CASRPLQLQGGELFF. The CDR3 DNA reads as TGTGCCAGCAGACCTCTACAGTTACAGGGCGGGGAGCTGTTTTTT.

This chain joins TRBV21-1 and TRBJ2-7; the table names TRBD1, a call not compared with the DNA. TRBV21-1 is recorded as a pseudogene. The CDR3 consists of 14 residues. CDR3 sequence reads: CASSLGTGSYEQYF. Here the CDR3 DNA reads TGTGCCAGCAGCCTAGGGACAGGGTCCTACGAGCAGTACTTC.

V usage is TRBV7-6 and J usage is TRBJ1-4; D is unclear. The CDR3 spans 15 residues. The V end lost 1 base, the J end lost 5 bases, and 11 bases lay between the germline ends. Germline V gives CDR1 SGHVS, CDR2 FNYEAQ. The CDR3 nucleotides are TGTGCCAGCAGCTTAGAACGGGGAATGAATGAAAAACTGTTTTTT. Protein: CASSLERGMNEKLFF. The variable domain in full, with the rest retrieved from reference TRBV7-6 and TRBJ1-4, is GAGVSQSPRYKVTKRGQDVALRCDPISGHVSLYWYRQALGQGPEFLTYFNYEAQQDKSGLPNDRFSAERPEGSISTLTIQRTEQRDSAMYRCASSLERGMNEKLFFGSGTQLSVL.

The rearrangement joins TRBV5-8 to TRBJ2-5; a possible D gene is TRBD2 (7 bases). Germline-derived CDR1 and CDR2 are SGHTS and YDEGEE. Trimming removed 4 bases from V and 4 bases from J, with 20 bases in between. The CDR3 is made up of 16 amino acids. CDR3 sequence reads: CASSPRGGGLGETQYF. CDR3 nucleotides: TGTGCCAGCAGCCCCCGGGGAGGGGGGCTGGGAGAGACCCAGTACTTC. The variable domain in full, with the rest retrieved from reference TRBV5-8 and TRBJ2-5, is EAGVTQSPTHLIKTRGQQATLRCSPISGHTSVYWYQQALGLGLQFLLWYDEGEERNRGNFPPRFSGRQFPNYSSELNVNALELEDSALYLCASSPRGGGLGETQYFGPGTRLLVL.

CDR3 in amino acids: CASTYGTGGVGGYTF. Here the CDR3 DNA reads TGTGCCAGCACCTACGGGACAGGGGGAGTAGGCGGCTACACCTTC. This chain connects TRBV28 to TRBJ1-2; 11 nucleotides match TRBD1. Germline V gives CDR1 MDHEN, CDR2 SYDVKM. The CDR3 runs 15 residues. V trimming: 7 bases; J trimming: 8 bases; junction bases outside the gene matches: 12.

The CDR3 sequence: CASIPGQGALAGANVLTF. CDR3 bases: TGTGCCAGCATCCCGGGACAGGGGGCCTTGGCGGGGGCCAACGTCCTGACTTTC. This chain connects TRBV2 to TRBJ2-6, with 12 bases that match TRBD1. Germline lookup yields CDR1 SNHLY and CDR2 FYNNEI. After removal of 7 bases from V and 4 bases from J, the junction contained 11 bases not matched to a gene. CDR3 length: 18 residues.

The rearrangement joins TRBV28 to TRBJ2-7; TRBD2 agrees at 12 bases. V was clipped by 2 bases and J by 0 bases; unmatched bases: 8. Germline CDR1 reads MDHEN; CDR2 reads SYDVKM. This CDR3 is built from 18 residues. The CDR3 nucleotides are TGTGCCAGCAGTTTACGGACTAGCGGGATAGGGATCTCCTACGAGCAGTACTTC. It yields the protein CASSLRTSGIGISYEQYF.